This record looks at one TCR beta chain sequence and its context. This sample includes further DNA sequences coding for the same CDR3. This sample was included in a study of blood T cell repertoires in COVID-19. Study context: Sites in the United States, Italy and Spain provided acute and convalescent COVID-19 samples. T cells, B-cell-depleted T cells, or PBMCs provided the cDNA or gDNA that served as material.

No more than 2 weeks before study entry, exposed participants had met a case of COVID-19. Per germline, CDR1 GTSNPN and CDR2 SVGIG (reference sequence). The CDR3 is made up of 13 amino acids. J lost 7 bases, V lost 3 bases, and 2 bases had no gene match. Authors' processing steps: The authors estimated nucleated cell counts from reference gene primer amplification. Generated by immunoSEQ multiplex PCR, the TCRdb table keeps only in-frame clones and is missing some. That table furnishes V, J and clone size, whereas the DNA furnished D and trimming. The repertoire holds roughly 380,000 clones, with around nine tenths as singletons.

J is TRBJ2-2 and V is TRBV30; 10 positions agree with TRBD2. Material: PBMCs or T cells enriched from blood (not recorded which). The receptor's source is a woman aged 25 to 39 who had been exposed to COVID-19. The CDR3 is CAWRTSGIGELFF. CDR3 DNA: TGTGCCTGGAGAACTAGCGGGATCGGGGAGCTGTTTTTT.